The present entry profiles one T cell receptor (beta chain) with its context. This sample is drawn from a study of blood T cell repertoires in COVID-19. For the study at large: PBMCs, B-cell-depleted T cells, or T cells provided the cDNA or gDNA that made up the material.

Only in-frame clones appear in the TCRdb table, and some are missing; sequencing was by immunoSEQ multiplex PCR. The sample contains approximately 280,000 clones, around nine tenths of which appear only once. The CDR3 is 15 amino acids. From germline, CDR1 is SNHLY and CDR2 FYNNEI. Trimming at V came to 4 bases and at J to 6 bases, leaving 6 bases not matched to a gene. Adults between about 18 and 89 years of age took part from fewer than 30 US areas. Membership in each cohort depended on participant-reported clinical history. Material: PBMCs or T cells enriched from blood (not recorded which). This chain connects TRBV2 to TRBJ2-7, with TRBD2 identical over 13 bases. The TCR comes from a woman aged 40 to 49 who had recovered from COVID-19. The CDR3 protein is CASSARTSGSGEQYF. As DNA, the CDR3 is TGTGCCAGCAGTGCCCGGACTAGCGGGAGCGGCGAGCAGTACTTC.